A single sample is the source of the 23 T cell receptor beta chains below, sequenced in a study of response to subunit inactivated influenza vaccine. One entry per CDR3 protein results from TCRdb running MiXCR on the RT-PCR reads. The sample shows 700,000 to 900,000 distinct CDR3 sequences, around 21% of them seen only once. Source: PBMCs from blood, taken about 5 days after vaccination. Source of these receptors: a man aged 45-60 years who received an inactivated influenza vaccine.

V usage is TRBV4-3 and J usage is TRBJ2-2, with TRBD2 identical over 10 bases. This CDR3 is 17 amino acids long. Germline trimming cut 0 bases from V and 7 bases from J; bases unmatched to any gene: 8. The germline CDR1 and CDR2 sequences are LGHNA and YSLEER. CDR3 loop: CASSQDMASGGNGELFF. The CDR3 DNA is TGCGCCAGCAGCCAAGATATGGCTAGCGGGGGAAACGGGGAGCTGTTTTTT.

This clonotype turned up a few times. The J gene is TRBJ2-7, the V gene TRBV11-2; D remains unclear. CDR3 size: 18 residues. Germline V CDR1 and CDR2: SGHAT, FQNNGV. Trimming shortened V by 3 bases and J by 3 bases, and 24 bases separated the two germline ends. The CDR3 DNA reads TGTGCCAGCAGCTTGCTCATGGGTGGTAGCTTCAGAGACTACGAGCAGTACTTC. Translation: CASSLLMGGSFRDYEQYF.

V is TRBV20-1 and J is TRBJ2-2, with D possibly TRBD1 on 5 matching bases. V lost 5 bases and J 2 bases, leaving 6 bases between the germline ends. CDR3 length: 12 amino acids. Germline values: CDR1 DFQATT, CDR2 SNEGSKA (reference sequence). For the CDR3, the DNA is TGCAGTGCTGGACAAAACACCGGGGAGCTGTTTTTT. Its protein is CSAGQNTGELFF.

The chain carries TRBV7-9 and TRBJ2-7; TRBD2 matches 9 bases. The V segment lost 3 bases and the J segment 2 bases; nucleotides outside the gene matches: 2. Germline CDR1 is SEHNR and CDR2 is FQNEAQ (reference sequence). This CDR3 comprises 14 residues. The chain's CDR3 is CASSFLAGPYEQYF. The CDR3 region has the DNA TGTGCCAGCAGCTTCCTAGCGGGGCCCTACGAGCAGTACTTC.

This clonotype was detected only a few times. In DNA form, the CDR3 reads TGCGCCAGCAGCTACGACAGGGAGGGAGGCGGCTACACCTTC. Protein: CASSYDREGGGYTF. This chain connects TRBV5-1 to TRBJ1-2; TRBD1 matches at 7 bases. The CDR3 is 14 amino acids. Unmatched junction bases numbered 10, after V lost 3 bases and J lost 8 bases. The germline V gene encodes CDR1 SGHRS and CDR2 YFSETQ.

This clonotype has only a few counts. V is TRBV7-9 and J is TRBJ2-1, with 7 positions matching TRBD2. The CDR3 totals 16 residues. With 2 bases clipped from V and 6 bases from J, the junction kept 10 bases outside the gene matches. The V gene's germline CDR1 is SEHNR and CDR2 FQNEAQ (reference sequence). The CDR3 DNA reads TGTGCCAGCAGCTTACGCGGGAGTAGCCCAGGCAATGAGCAGTTCTTC. This translates into CASSLRGSSPGNEQFF.

The chain couples TRBV7-2 to TRBJ1-1; D call uncertain. CDR1 is SGHTA and CDR2 is FQGNSA in the germline V gene. This CDR3 is 14 amino acids long. Trimming stripped 0 bases from V and 3 bases from J, with 8 bases between. CDR3 nucleotide sequence: TGTGCCAGCAGCTTAGCGTCCGTTGACACTGAAGCTTTCTTT. It codes for CASSLASVDTEAFF.

This clonotype was seen more than once but under ten times. The chain uses TRBV7-3 and TRBJ2-1; the match to TRBD2 covers 7 bases. V lost 5 bases, J lost 2 bases, and 6 bases stayed unmatched. Germline values: CDR1 SGHTA, CDR2 FQGTGA. CDR3 size: 15 residues. In DNA, the CDR3 is TGTGCCAGCAGCCCTCAGGCGGGAGCCTACAATGAGCAGTTCTTC. Its translation is CASSPQAGAYNEQFF.

This clonotype was observed at least ten times. V usage is TRBV5-6 and J usage is TRBJ2-7; 7 positions agree with TRBD1. This CDR3 spans 14 amino acids. J was trimmed by 4 bases and V by 0 bases; bases with no gene match: 4. CDR1 SGHDT and CDR2 YYEEEE come from the germline V gene. The CDR3 DNA is TGTGCCAGCAGCTTGGATAACAGGGGTTACGAGCAGTACTTC. Protein product: CASSLDNRGYEQYF.

V gene TRBV7-6 combines with J gene TRBJ2-7, with TRBD2 as a possible D gene (5 bases). The CDR3 loop spans 14 amino acids. Germline V gene data show CDR1 as SGHVS and CDR2 as FNYEAQ. V lost 3 bases to trimming and J lost 6 bases, with 15 bases between them. CDR3 protein: CASSFGKGAPEQYF. The CDR3 bases are TGTGCCAGCAGCTTTGGGAAGGGAGCGCCCGAGCAGTACTTC.

This clonotype has just a few counts. The V gene is TRBV10-3, the J gene TRBJ1-3; 8 bases align to TRBD1. Per germline, CDR1 ENHRY and CDR2 SYGVKD. The CDR3 is 15 residues long. Trimming removed 8 bases from V and 2 bases from J; junction bases left unmatched: 8. CDR3 bases: TGTGCCATCGTAAACCCGACAGGGGCTGGAAACACCATATATTTT. This sequence encodes CAIVNPTGAGNTIYF.

The rearrangement joins TRBV14 to TRBJ1-2; D is possibly TRBD1 (5 bases). CDR1 and CDR2 (germline): SGHDN, FVKESK. This CDR3 spans 13 amino acids. Deletions cut 1 base from V and 8 bases from J, with 11 bases between. CDR3 bases: TGTGCCAGCAGCCAAGTTCCGGGGCGAGGCTACACCTTC. Translated, it gives CASSQVPGRGYTF.

This clonotype was seen a few times. The chain recombines TRBV4-2 with TRBJ2-3; 11 nucleotides align to TRBD2. CDR3 length equals 16 residues. Germline-derived CDR1 and CDR2 are LGHNA and YNFKEQ. The V and J ends lost 4 bases and 0 bases, in that order; junction bases with no gene match: 3. The CDR3 loop is CASSRLAGTSTDTQYF. In nucleotides, the CDR3 is TGTGCCAGCAGCCGACTAGCGGGGACTAGCACAGATACGCAGTATTTT.

This clonotype was found many times. Germline is not matched at one junction end, which may reflect a read error. The gene calls are TRBV6-4 and TRBJ2-1, with D perhaps given as TRBD1 or TRBD2 (5 bases each). This CDR3 comprises 14 residues. Germline V CDR1 and CDR2: MRHNA, SNTAGT. For the CDR3, the DNA is TGTGCCAGTAGTGAGAGGGGACCCTACAATGAGCAGTTCTTC. Amino acid sequence: CASSERGPYNEQFF.

The rearrangement joins TRBV27 to TRBJ2-7, with D tentatively TRBD2 (6 bases). The CDR3 totals 16 residues. Germline V gene lookup returns CDR1 MNHEY and CDR2 SMNVEV (reference sequence). V was shortened by 0 bases and J by 2 bases, with 14 bases between the two germline ends. This chain's CDR3 is CASSLSGGTFTYEQYF. For the CDR3, the DNA is TGTGCCAGCAGTTTATCAGGCGGGACTTTCACCTACGAGCAGTACTTC.

This clonotype came up a few times. CDR3 sequence: CASSLYPSRSYNEQFF. DNA of the CDR3: TGTGCCAGCAGTTTGTACCCCAGCCGCTCCTACAATGAGCAGTTCTTC. The chain is built from TRBV12-3 or TRBV12-4 and TRBJ2-1, with D uncertain. V lost 3 bases to trimming and J lost 0 bases, with 12 bases between them. The CDR3 runs 16 residues.

The chain uses TRBV6-1 and TRBJ2-1; TRBD2 aligns across 8 bases. With V trimmed by 5 bases and J by 8 bases, 11 bases remained unmatched. Germline-derived CDR1 and CDR2 are MNHNS and SASEGT. This CDR3 comprises 15 residues. The CDR3 here is CASSPLTGGYDEQFF. DNA for the CDR3: TGTGCCAGCAGTCCGCTTACGGGGGGGTATGATGAGCAGTTCTTC.

The table lists this clonotype with a few counts. The CDR3 protein is CASRPTRTAWTQYF. In nucleotides, the CDR3 is TGTGCCAGCAGACCGACTCGAACTGCGTGGACCCAGTACTTC. V and J are TRBV6-1 and TRBJ2-5, with no clear D. This CDR3 is built from 14 residues. V was pared by 6 bases and J by 7 bases, with 18 bases between. From germline, CDR1 is MNHNS and CDR2 SASEGT.

This clonotype was detected a few times. J is TRBJ2-5 and V is TRBV6-5; no firm D call. This CDR3 comprises 15 residues. V shed 4 bases and J shed 5 bases, with 17 bases lying between them. Germline CDR1 reads MNHEY; CDR2 reads SVGAGI. CDR3 DNA: TGTGCCAGCAGTTCCGGTCCTCGAATCCACGAGACCCAGTACTTC. The encoded protein is CASSSGPRIHETQYF.

V and J are TRBV5-1 and TRBJ2-5; possibly TRBD2 for D (6 bases). Germline V gene data show CDR1 as SGHRS and CDR2 as YFSETQ. The CDR3 has 15 residues. Trimming removed 4 bases at V and 1 base at J, with 14 bases between. CDR3 loop: CASSNPGSTQETQYF. CDR3 sequence (DNA): TGCGCCAGCAGCAACCCCGGGAGCACCCAAGAGACCCAGTACTTC.

This chain uses TRBV20-1 with TRBJ2-5, with 10 bases fitting TRBD1. The germline V gene has CDR1 DFQATT and CDR2 SNEGSKA (reference sequence). V lost 7 bases, J lost 4 bases, and 9 bases stayed unmatched. This CDR3 comprises 14 residues. The CDR3 nucleotides read TGCAGTGTAATTGTTCGACAGGGGGCAGAGACCCAGTACTTC. Translated: CSVIVRQGAETQYF.

The rearrangement uses TRBV29-1 and TRBJ2-7, with 7 bases matching TRBD1. This CDR3 is built from 12 residues. V shed 6 bases, J shed 5 bases, and the junction held 7 bases outside the gene matches. Germline V gene data show CDR1 as SQVTM and CDR2 as ANQGSEA. Written as DNA, the CDR3 is TGCAGCGTAGAGGTCACAGGGGACGAGCAGTACTTC. Protein: CSVEVTGDEQYF.

This chain joins TRBV29-1 and TRBJ1-2, with D unclear. The V gene lost 7 bases and the J gene lost 4 bases, with 16 bases spanning the gap. The CDR3 sequence is 13 residues long. The V gene's germline CDR1 is SQVTM and CDR2 ANQGSEA. The CDR3 loop is CSASYRYSYGYTF. DNA for the CDR3: TGCAGCGCCTCATATAGGTACAGCTATGGCTACACCTTC.